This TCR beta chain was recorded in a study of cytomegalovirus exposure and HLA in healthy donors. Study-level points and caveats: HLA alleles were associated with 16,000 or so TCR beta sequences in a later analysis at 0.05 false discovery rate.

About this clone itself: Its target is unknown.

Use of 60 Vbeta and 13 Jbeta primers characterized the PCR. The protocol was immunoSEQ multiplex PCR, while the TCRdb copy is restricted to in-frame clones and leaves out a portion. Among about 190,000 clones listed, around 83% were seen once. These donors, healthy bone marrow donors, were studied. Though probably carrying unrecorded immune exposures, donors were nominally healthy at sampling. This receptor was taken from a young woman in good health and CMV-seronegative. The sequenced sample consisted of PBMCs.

CDR3 residues: CASSWQGVAGGNEQFF. CDR3 in DNA: TGTGCCAGCAGTTGGCAGGGGGTAGCGGGAGGCAATGAGCAGTTCTTC. The genes are TRBV27 and TRBJ2-1, with TRBD2 matching over 10 bases. CDR1 is MNHEY, CDR2 SMNVEV, per germline (reference sequence). CDR3 length equals 16 residues. Trimming cost V 4 bases and J 6 bases; bases outside gene matches: 9.